The present TCR beta chain was sequenced within a study of shared clonotypes between healthy human individuals. Per the authors' pipeline: Sequence data from immunoSEQ were junction-only and lacked quality scores; consequently, filtering differed. The method was immunoSEQ multiplex PCR; TCRdb's version includes in-frame clones alone and lacks a portion of them. Clone size and V and J calls were adopted from that table, with D and trimming inferred from the DNA. The sample lists over a million clones, 96% occurring once. Germline-derived CDR1 and CDR2 are SGHAT and FQNNGV. Trimming removed 2 bases from V and 5 bases from J, with 12 bases in between. CDR3 length equals 14 residues.

The TCR originated in a man aged 25 to 45 in good health. The genes are TRBV11-2 and TRBJ2-5; tentatively, D is TRBD2 (5 bases). The sample consisted of naive CD4+ T cells sorted from blood. Noted subset: CD45RA+ positively selected. CDR3 DNA: TGTGCCAGCAGCTTACGGGATCTTCGGGAGACCCAGTACTTC. Translation: CASSLRDLRETQYF.